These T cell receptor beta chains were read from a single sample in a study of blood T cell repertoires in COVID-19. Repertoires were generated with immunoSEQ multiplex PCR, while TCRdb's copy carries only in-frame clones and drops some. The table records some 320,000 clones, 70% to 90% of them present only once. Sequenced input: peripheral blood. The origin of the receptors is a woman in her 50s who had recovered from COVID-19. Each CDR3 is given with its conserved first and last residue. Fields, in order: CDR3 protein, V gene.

CAWSEQYEQYF,TRBV30
CASSLGGTSNYEQYF,TRBV5-4
CASSQDWSSPLHF,TRBV14
CASSITGGVQPQHF,TRBV19
CASSELGQPTAMEDYTF,TRBV6-1
CASSPEQGADEKLFF,TRBV18
CASSLWGHGANVLTF,TRBV5-6
CASTAPGQGNRFF,TRBV5-1
CASRPNQEYNQPQHF,TRBV6-5
CASSKDGGTGTEAFF,TRBV2
CASSSWTGRDYGYTF,TRBV5-4
CASSSRTGKENTEAFF,TRBV7-7
CASSLGLAGGNEQFF,TRBV5-1
CASSGDEDSSPLHF,TRBV5-1
CASSFGGNTEAFF,TRBV11-3
CSVRWTGSGEQYF,TRBV29-1
CASSIGLAGSDTQYF,TRBV19
CAWSGGHSNQPQHF,TRBV30
CASSTTEVWLNTEAFF,TRBV6-2/TRBV6-3
CSVGFSGGVETQYF,TRBV29-1
CATARAGGNEQYF,TRBV30
CASSLGLAGAEQYF,TRBV18
CASSARREDEQFF,TRBV7-3
CASSTGRSRLETQYF,TRBV4-3
CASSERGGWGEQYF,TRBV6-1
CASSQVSAGMEQFF,TRBV3-1/TRBV3-2
CASSPLTSPPENTQYF,TRBV4-3
CASRDRTGESYEQYF,TRBV6-5